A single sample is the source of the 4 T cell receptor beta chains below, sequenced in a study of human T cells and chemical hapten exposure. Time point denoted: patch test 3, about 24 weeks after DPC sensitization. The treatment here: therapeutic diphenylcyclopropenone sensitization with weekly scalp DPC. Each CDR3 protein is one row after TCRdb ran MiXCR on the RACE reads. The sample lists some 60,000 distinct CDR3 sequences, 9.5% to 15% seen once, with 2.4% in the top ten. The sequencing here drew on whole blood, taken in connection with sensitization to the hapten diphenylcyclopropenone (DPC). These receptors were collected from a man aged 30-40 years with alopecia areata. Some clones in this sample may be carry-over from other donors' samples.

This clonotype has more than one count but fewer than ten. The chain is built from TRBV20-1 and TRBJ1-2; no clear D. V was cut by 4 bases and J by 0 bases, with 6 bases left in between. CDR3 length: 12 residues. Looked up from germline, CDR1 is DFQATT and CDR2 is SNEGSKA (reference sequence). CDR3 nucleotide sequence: TGCAGTGCTATGACCGCTAACTATGGCTACACCTTC. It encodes CSAMTANYGYTF.

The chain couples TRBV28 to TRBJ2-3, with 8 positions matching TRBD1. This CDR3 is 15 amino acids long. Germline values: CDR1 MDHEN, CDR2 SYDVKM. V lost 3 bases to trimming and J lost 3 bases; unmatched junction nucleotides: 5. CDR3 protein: CASSFRTGSTDTQYF. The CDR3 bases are TGTGCCAGCAGTTTCAGGACAGGGTCGACAGATACGCAGTATTTT.

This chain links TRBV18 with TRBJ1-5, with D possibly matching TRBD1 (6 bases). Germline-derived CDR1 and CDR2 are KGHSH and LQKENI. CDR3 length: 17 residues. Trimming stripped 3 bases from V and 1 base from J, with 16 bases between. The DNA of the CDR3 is TGTGCCAGCTCACCTAAGTACAGGGCCGGAAGCAATCAGCCCCAGCATTTT. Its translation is CASSPKYRAGSNQPQHF.

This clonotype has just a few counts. CDR3 sequence: CASSLGGLNTEAFF. The CDR3 DNA reads TGTGCCAGCAGCTTAGGGGGTTTGAACACTGAAGCTTTCTTT. The V and J genes are TRBV7-9 and TRBJ1-1; D is undetermined. The germline V gene has CDR1 SEHNR and CDR2 FQNEAQ (reference sequence). The CDR3 has 14 residues. V lost 1 base and J lost 0, with 6 bases in between.